There are many counts of the clone carrying this T cell receptor beta chain. This sample was included in a study of T-cell reconstitution after alpha-beta-depleted transplantation in children. It was with unique molecular identifiers that the TCRbeta library was prepared. TCRdb independently ran MiXCR on the PCR reads; one entry per CDR3 protein. The repertoire holds approximately 340,000 distinct CDR3 sequences, with 10% as singletons. The receptor was isolated from a human donor who donated a stem cell graft to a child with acute lymphoblastic leukemia. This specimen was PBMCs from the stem cell graft donor, taken from the stem cell graft.

This CDR3 reads CATSDLLSTDTQYF. CDR3 DNA sequence: TGTGCCACCAGTGATTTGCTGAGCACAGATACGCAGTATTTT. The J gene is TRBJ2-3, the V gene TRBV24-1; D unclear. The germline V and J ends were trimmed by 0 bases and 0 bases, with 3 bases remaining between them. Looked up from germline, CDR1 is KGHDR and CDR2 is SFDVKD. The CDR3 spans 14 residues.